This TCR beta chain was profiled in a study of blood T cell repertoires in COVID-19. Study details: The United States, Italy and Spain were the sources of the acute and convalescent COVID-19 samples. Sources were T cells, B-cell-depleted T cells, or PBMCs; the material itself was cDNA or gDNA.

In the study's own analysis: Using reference gene primer amplification, nucleated cell counts were estimated. Clones were sequenced by immunoSEQ multiplex PCR, and TCRdb holds only the in-frame ones, with some missing. V and J calls and clone size are as listed in that table; D and trimming were resolved from the DNA. The sample gives approximately 170,000 clones, around nine tenths of which show up once; roughly a sixth is in the top ten. The V end was cut by 3 bases, the J end by 0 bases, with 8 bases between. CDR1 is MGHDK and CDR2 is SYGVNS in the germline V gene. The CDR3 spans 14 residues. The chain uses TRBV25-1 and TRBJ1-1; D ambiguous. The clonotype comes from a man in his sixties with active or convalescent COVID-19. Sequenced sample: peripheral blood. CDR3 DNA: TGTGCCAGCAGTGAGGGCTTACTGAACACTGAAGCTTTCTTT. This gives the protein CASSEGLLNTEAFF.